The 19 T cell receptor beta chains in this list originate from one sample, sequenced in a study of neoadjuvant anti-PD-1 for oral cavity cancer. The time point here: after neoadjuvant nivolumab, at surgical resection. The protocol was immunoSEQ multiplex PCR, while the TCRdb copy is restricted to in-frame clones and leaves out a portion. The table has some 15,000 clones, around 40% seen once. Sample: tumor tissue, taken after nivolumab (anti-PD-1) treatment. The receptors here all came from a person between 35 and 79 years old with oral cavity squamous cell carcinoma.

The chain carries TRBV7-2 and TRBJ2-3, with D possibly matching TRBD1 (5 bases). This CDR3 is 15 amino acids long. V was shortened by 1 base and J by 8 bases, with 16 bases between the two germline ends. Germline values: CDR1 SGHTA, CDR2 FQGNSA. The CDR3 bases are TGTGCCAGCAGCTTAGAGGGGCCCAGCGTGGGTACGCAGTATTTT. Translating gives CASSLEGPSVGTQYF.

The rearrangement joins TRBV4-1 to TRBJ1-2; a possible D gene is TRBD1 (6 bases). The V end lost 3 bases, the J end lost 4 bases, and 12 bases lay between the germline ends. Germline CDR1 is MGHRA and CDR2 is YSYEKL. CDR3 length equals 14 residues. The chain's CDR3 is CASSQAGDRYGYTF. The CDR3 DNA is TGCGCCAGCAGCCAGGCAGGGGATCGCTATGGCTACACCTTC.

This clone was observed a few times. The rearrangement joins TRBV14 to TRBJ1-6; a weak D match, TRBD1 (5 bases). The CDR3 is 14 residues long. CDR1 and CDR2 from the germline V gene are SGHDN and FVKESK. V lost 3 bases and J 7 bases, leaving 10 bases between the germline ends. In DNA, the CDR3 is TGTGCCAGCAGCCACGACAGCATCAATTCACCCCTCCACTTT. This gives the protein CASSHDSINSPLHF. Full variable domain (outside the CDR3, taken from reference TRBV14 and TRBJ1-6): EAGVTQFPSHSVIEKGQTVTLRCDPISGHDNLYWYRRVMGKEIKFLLHFVKESKQDESGMPNNRFLAERTGGTYSTLKVQPAELEDSGVYFCASSHDSINSPLHFGNGTRLTVT.

The V and J genes are TRBV6-1 and TRBJ1-5, with 7 nucleotides matching TRBD1. Germline-derived CDR1 and CDR2 are MNHNS and SASEGT. V was clipped by 6 bases and J by 4 bases; unmatched bases: 6. The CDR3 length is 14 residues. For the CDR3, the DNA is TGTGCCAGCAGACGGACAGGCAGGAATCAGCCCCAGCATTTT. Amino acid sequence: CASRRTGRNQPQHF.

This clone appeared a few times. The chain links TRBV11-2 to TRBJ2-1; D gene unclear. Trimming pared 1 base from V and 3 bases from J, leaving 4 bases between. The V gene's germline CDR1 is SGHAT and CDR2 FQNNGV. The length of the CDR3 is 13 residues. The CDR3 DNA follows: TGTGCCAGCAGCTTAGGCCACTACAATGAGCAGTTCTTC. Protein sequence: CASSLGHYNEQFF.

The chain's CDR3 is CASSFGVAGELFF. The CDR3 nucleotides are TGTGCCAGCAGTTTCGGGGTTGCCGGGGAGCTGTTTTTT. The chain employs TRBV27 and TRBJ2-2; a possible D gene is TRBD2 (5 bases). This CDR3 contains 13 residues. Germline V lookup: CDR1 MNHEY, CDR2 SMNVEV (reference sequence). With 3 bases removed from V and 6 bases from J, the gap between germline ends came to 8 bases.

This clone was detected many times. The V call is TRBV11-1, the J call TRBJ2-7; D gene unclear. Trimming removed 5 bases at V and 0 bases at J, with 11 bases between. CDR1 and CDR2 from the germline V gene are SGHAT and FQDESV (reference sequence). This CDR3 region has 14 residues. CDR3 bases: TGTGCCAGCAGCCCTGCTTTCGCCTCCTACGAGCAGTACTTC. It yields the protein CASSPAFASYEQYF.

The chain joins TRBV7-9 to TRBJ1-1; unclear D gene. Germline V gives CDR1 SEHNR, CDR2 FQNEAQ (reference sequence). This CDR3 has 12 amino acids. V lost 0 bases to trimming and J lost 3 bases, with 2 bases between them. CDR3 amino acids: CASSLAHTEAFF. CDR3 DNA sequence: TGTGCCAGCAGCTTAGCCCACACTGAAGCTTTCTTT.

The rearrangement uses TRBV19 and TRBJ2-2, with 7 bases identical to TRBD2. This CDR3 has 18 residues. J gave up 1 base and V 2 bases, and 10 bases lay outside the gene matches. CDR1 and CDR2 from the germline V gene are LNHDA and SQIVND (reference sequence). The CDR3 loop reads CASSISGAGRGNTGELFF. DNA for the CDR3: TGTGCCAGTAGTATATCCGGAGCGGGGAGGGGGAACACCGGGGAGCTGTTTTTT.

This clone was counted between two and nine times. The rearrangement links TRBV5-1 to TRBJ2-1; D unresolved. The germline gives CDR1 SGHRS, CDR2 YFSETQ. The CDR3 loop spans 15 amino acids. V was cut by 0 bases and J by 7 bases, with 14 bases left in between. DNA of the CDR3: TGCGCCAGCAGCTTGGCGGGTATTAGCTGGAATGAGCAGTTCTTC. Translated: CASSLAGISWNEQFF.

V is TRBV27 and J is TRBJ1-6; 12 bases line up with TRBD1. CDR1 and CDR2 from the germline V gene are MNHEY and SMNVEV (reference sequence). V was pared by 8 bases and J by 9 bases, with 11 bases of the junction left unmatched. The CDR3 loop spans 16 amino acids. The chain's CDR3 is CASSPEGQGAGSPLHF. The CDR3 DNA sequence: TGTGCCAGCTCCCCTGAGGGACAGGGGGCCGGTTCACCCCTCCACTTT.

The chain carries TRBV10-3 and TRBJ2-1; 8 positions agree with TRBD1. The V and J ends lost 6 bases and 3 bases, in that order; junction bases with no gene match: 7. The length of the CDR3 is 15 residues. CDR1 is ENHRY, CDR2 SYGVKD, per germline. The CDR3 sequence is CAISSGTGVYNEQFF. DNA of the CDR3: TGTGCCATCAGCTCCGGGACAGGCGTCTACAATGAGCAGTTCTTC.

The rearrangement uses TRBV4-2 and TRBJ1-4; D is unclear. Germline V gene sequence: CDR1 LGHNA, CDR2 YNFKEQ. There are 17 residues in the CDR3. The ends were cut back, 2 bases at V and 0 bases at J, with 13 bases in the middle. CDR3 sequence: CASSQMQNTATNEKLFF. CDR3 DNA sequence: TGTGCCAGCAGCCAAATGCAAAACACTGCAACTAATGAAAAACTGTTTTTT.

CDR3 bases: TGTGCCAGCAGATGGACAGCGGGGAGGCTTTACGAGCAGTACTTC. Protein product: CASRWTAGRLYEQYF. The chain employs TRBV6-6 and TRBJ2-7, with D perhaps TRBD2 (7 bases). Trimming removed 6 bases at V and 4 bases at J, with 19 bases between. This CDR3 comprises 15 residues. Germline V gene data show CDR1 as MNHNY and CDR2 as SVGAGI (reference sequence).

A few counts support this clone. This chain links TRBV4-1 with TRBJ1-2, with D perhaps TRBD1 (6 bases). The V end was cut by 0 bases, the J end by 8 bases, with 13 bases between. There are 14 residues in the CDR3. Germline V gene sequence: CDR1 MGHRA, CDR2 YSYEKL. CDR3 amino acids: CASSQEVGGWGYTF. Written as DNA, the CDR3 is TGCGCCAGCAGCCAAGAAGTGGGGGGCTGGGGCTACACCTTC.

This clone qualifies as medium-sized. This chain's CDR3 is CATSSPRGYYEQYF. DNA for the CDR3: TGTGCCACCAGCAGCCCCCGGGGTTACTACGAGCAGTACTTC. This sequence joins TRBV15 and TRBJ2-7; D may be TRBD2 (5 bases). Germline CDR1 LNHNV, CDR2 YYDKDF (reference sequence). CDR3 length: 14 residues. Trimming pared 3 bases from V and 3 bases from J, leaving 12 bases between.

The V call is TRBV7-8, the J call TRBJ2-7; maybe TRBD2 (6 bases). In germline, CDR1 is SGHVS, CDR2 FQNEAQ. Trimming cost V 0 bases and J 5 bases, with 11 bases left between them. This CDR3 is 14 amino acids long. The CDR3, as DNA: TGTGCCAGCAGCTTAGCTTCGTGGGGGGACGAGCAGTACTTC. Residues: CASSLASWGDEQYF.

There are many counts of this clone. The chain is built from TRBV11-2 and TRBJ1-2; a weak D match, TRBD1 (6 bases). CDR1 SGHAT and CDR2 FQNNGV come from the germline V gene. The CDR3 sequence is 15 residues long. V was cut by 6 bases and J by 8 bases, with 22 bases left in between. This CDR3 is CASSPIRSGVKGYTF. CDR3 nucleotides: TGTGCCAGCAGTCCTATTAGGTCAGGGGTAAAGGGCTACACCTTC.

This clone is medium-sized. V and J are TRBV11-3 and TRBJ2-5; D is possibly TRBD1 or TRBD2 (6 bases each). The CDR3 loop spans 13 amino acids. The V gene lost 3 bases and the J gene lost 4 bases, with 9 bases spanning the gap. CDR1 is SGHNT and CDR2 is YENEEA in the germline V gene. The CDR3 is CASSLGGGETQYF. CDR3 nucleotides: TGTGCCAGCAGCTTGGGGGGCGGAGAGACCCAGTACTTC.